Presented here are 20 T cell receptor beta chains from one specimen sequenced in a study of tumor and adjacent non-tumor tissue in lung cancer (dated by TCRdb to the late 2010s). RNA was isolated from bulk, unsorted tissue, and RNA quality was assessed with a NanoDrop ND-1000 and an Agilent 2100. The library came from multiplex PCR. Sequenced on an Illumina HiSeq 2500. TCRbeta libraries were built by three rounds of nested PCR using primers (Table S4), following protocols modified from ARM-PCR. In TCRdb, the public reads were trimmed at Q25 with fastp and aligned with MiXCR, with productive beta chains retained. Rows with one shared CDR3 protein collapse into an entry with the most common genes and DNA. The sample table holds 76,000 or so distinct CDR3 sequences, of which about two thirds were seen once. Over 9.5% of the sample is taken by the ten largest. The specimen was lung tumor tissue. The receptor set was obtained from an older woman with non-small cell lung cancer.

The chain recombines TRBV6-6 with TRBJ1-6, with 7 bases lining up with TRBD1. This CDR3 has 15 residues. Germline V gene lookup returns CDR1 MNHNY and CDR2 SVGAGI (reference sequence). Trimming cost V 6 bases and J 11 bases; bases outside gene matches: 13. The CDR3 loop is CASSYDGTDSPPLHF. The CDR3 DNA sequence: TGTGCCAGCAGCTACGATGGGACAGATAGTCCACCCCTCCACTTT.

This clonotype was seen more than once but under ten times. The junction does not match germline at one end; this may be a read error. The chain employs TRBV25-1 and TRBJ2-5; TRBD2 is a possible D gene (5 bases). The CDR3 consists of 16 residues. Germline V lookup: CDR1 MGHDK, CDR2 SYGVNS. The CDR3 loop reads CASSSIDGAVGETQYF. The CDR3 coding sequence is TGTGCCAGCAGTTCCATTGACGGTGCAGTCGGGGAGACCCAGTATTTC.

With respect to this clonotype: This may be a read error, as it is one base from a much larger clone. V usage is TRBV12-3 or TRBV12-4 and J usage is TRBJ2-7; D unclear. Trimming took 1 base from V and 2 from J, leaving 6 bases between them. The CDR3 sequence is 13 residues long. The CDR3 spells CASSLGRPYEQYF. The CDR3, as DNA: TGTGCCAGCAGTTTAGGACGACCCTACGAGCAGTACTTC.

On this clonotype: A much larger clone differs from this one at a single base, so this may be a read error. Since no conserved phenylalanine or tryptophan closes the CDR3, a read error is the likely cause. This rearrangement joins TRBV5-1 to TRBJ2-1; 9 bases are shared with TRBD1. V lost 0 bases, J lost 8 bases, and 6 bases stayed unmatched. CDR1 is SGHRS and CDR2 is YFSETQ in the germline V gene. The CDR3 covers 15 residues. The DNA for the CDR3 is TGCGCCAGCAGCTTGGCACAGGGGGCGATCCATGAGCAGTTCCTC. Translating it yields CASSLAQGAIHEQFL.

Turning to this clonotype: No conserved phenylalanine or tryptophan is present at the end of the CDR3, so a read error is the likely explanation. J is TRBJ2-1 and V is TRBV4-2; TRBD2 matches 7 bases. Germline V gene data show CDR1 as LGHNA and CDR2 as YNFKEQ. This CDR3 has 19 residues. CDR3 amino acids: CVSSARSSSGESSYNEQFL. For the CDR3, the DNA is TGTGTCAGCAGCGCTCGGTCTTCAAGCGGGGAGAGCTCCTACAATGAGCAGTTCTTG.

As to this clonotype: The junction departs from germline at one end; a sequencing error may be responsible. J is TRBJ2-7 and V is TRBV6-5; the D gene could be TRBD1 or TRBD2 (6 bases each). This CDR3 is 15 amino acids long. Germline V gene lookup returns CDR1 MNHEY and CDR2 SVGAGI. CDR3 region: CASSHWGASGNEQYF. The DNA of the CDR3 is TGCGCCAGCAGTCATTGGGGGGCCTCAGGCAACGAGCAGTACTTC.

Concerning this clonotype itself: A junction boundary mismatches the germline segment, possibly from a read error. V and J are TRBV6-1 and TRBJ1-4; D may be TRBD1 (6 bases). CDR1 is MNHNS, CDR2 SASEGT, per germline. The CDR3 spans 17 residues. Written as DNA, the CDR3 is TGTGCCAGCACCCCCCCCGGGGACATTGCAACTAATGAAAGACTGTTTTTT. Protein product: CASTPPGDIATNERLFF.

V is TRBV29-1 and J is TRBJ2-1, with TRBD2 matching 7 bases. The CDR3 runs to 15 residues. V trimming: 5 bases; J trimming: 9 bases; junction bases outside the gene matches: 16. CDR1 and CDR2 from the germline V gene are SQVTM and ANQGSEA. The CDR3 loop reads CSVILGTNGLLEQFF. Written as DNA, the CDR3 is TGCAGCGTTATCCTAGGGACTAACGGGCTTCTTGAGCAGTTCTTC.

As to this clonotype: A much larger clonotype is one base distant, so this may be a read error. This chain uses TRBV5-1 with TRBJ2-7; 10 bases line up with TRBD2. The germline CDR1 and CDR2 sequences are SGHRS and YFSETQ. The CDR3 contains 16 residues. For the CDR3, the DNA is TGCGCCTGCAGCTTGGAAGCGGGAGGGCCTGTACACGAGCAGTACTTC. Its protein is CACSLEAGGPVHEQYF. The whole variable domain, filled in from reference TRBV5-1 and TRBJ2-7, reads KAGVTQTPRYLIKTRGQQVTLSCSPISGHRSVSWYQQTPGQGLQFLFEYFSETQRNKGNFPGRFSGRQFSNSRSEMNVSTLELGDSALYLCACSLEAGGPVHEQYFGPGTRLTVT.

The J gene is TRBJ1-2, the V gene TRBV7-9; no clear D. Germline V gene data show CDR1 as SEHNR and CDR2 as FQNEAQ (reference sequence). Trimming pared 2 bases from V and 7 bases from J, leaving 17 bases between. The length of the CDR3 is 15 residues. As DNA, the CDR3 is TGTGCCAGCAGCTTAAATGGGGAGGAGTCGACTGGCTACACCTTC. This encodes CASSLNGEESTGYTF.

A note on this clonotype: A junction end diverges from the germline sequence, so it may reflect a read error. The chain joins TRBV4-1 to TRBJ1-3; the D is unclear. This CDR3 is 12 amino acids long. CDR1 is MGHRA, CDR2 YSYEKL, per germline. The CDR3 is CVSSFSGNSIYF. CDR3 sequence (DNA): TGCGTCAGCAGTTTCTCCGGAAACTCCATATATTTT.

For this clonotype: Relative to the germline gene, one junction end is altered; a read error may explain this. The chain has TRBV20-1 and TRBJ1-1, with D uncertain. This CDR3 contains 12 residues. Germline assignment: CDR1 DFQATT and CDR2 SNEGSKA (reference sequence). The CDR3 region is CSARATNTDAFF. CDR3 bases: TGCAGTGCTAGGGCCACGAACACTGATGCTTTCTTT.

This clonotype turned up a few times. Given a much more abundant clone one base away, this may be a read error. The chain has TRBV6-5 and TRBJ2-5, with 15 positions matching TRBD2. CDR1 and CDR2 from the germline V gene are MNHEY and SVGAGI. This CDR3 is built from 16 residues. V gave up 7 bases and J gave up 5 bases; unmatched junction bases: 8. The CDR3 region has the DNA TGTGCCAGCAACCAGGGACTAGCGGGAGGTATGGAGACCCAGTACTTC. It translates to CASNQGLAGGMETQYF.

Details on this clonotype: The missing conserved phenylalanine or tryptophan at the end of this CDR3 makes a read error likely. V gene TRBV4-1 combines with J gene TRBJ2-7; unclear D gene. Germline CDR1 and CDR2: MGHRA and YSYEKL. The CDR3 length is 14 residues. Trimming removed 2 bases from V and 5 bases from J, with 13 bases in between. The CDR3 loop is CASSQIAEINEQYI. For the CDR3, the DNA is TGCGCCAGCAGCCAAATAGCCGAGATCAACGAGCAGTACATC.

As regards this clonotype: The germline gene is not matched at one end of the junction; a read error may be the cause. The V call is TRBV12-3 or TRBV12-4, the J call TRBJ2-5; D is unresolved. The CDR3 extends over 13 amino acids. This chain's CDR3 is CVSSLRQKETQYF. The DNA for the CDR3 is TGTGTCAGCAGTTTAAGGCAGAAAGAGACCCAGTACTTC.

Concerning this clonotype itself: This may be a read error: a much more frequent sequence differs by one nucleotide. The J gene is TRBJ1-2, the V gene TRBV13; the D gene is possibly TRBD1 (5 bases). Germline CDR1 reads PRHDT; CDR2 reads FYEKMQ (reference sequence). Trimming took 7 bases from V and 2 from J, leaving 17 bases between them. The CDR3 runs to 15 residues. CDR3 in amino acids: CASINGAIANYGYTF. As DNA, the CDR3 is TGTGCCAGCATCAACGGGGCGATAGCAAACTATGGCTACACCTTC.

This chain joins TRBV14 and TRBJ1-4; 11 bases agree with TRBD1. The length of the CDR3 is 15 residues. Germline CDR1 and CDR2: SGHDN and FVKESK. J lost 14 bases, V lost 2 bases, and 10 bases had no gene match. CDR3 nucleotides: TGTGCCAGCAGCCAAAGGGACAGGGGGAATGAAGAGCTGTTTTTT. Its protein product is CASSQRDRGNEELFF.

Note on this clonotype: As the CDR3 is not closed by the conserved phenylalanine or tryptophan, this likely results from a read error. The gene calls are TRBV5-1 and TRBJ2-7; a possible D gene is TRBD2 (5 bases). Germline CDR1 reads SGHRS; CDR2 reads YFSETQ. This CDR3 region has 14 residues. CDR3 sequence reads: CAISRDGGENEQYI. Here the CDR3 DNA reads TGCGCCATCAGCCGGGATGGTGGGGAAAACGAGCAGTACATC.

About this clonotype itself: This could be a read error, since a much larger clone is one nucleotide away. This chain uses TRBV28 with TRBJ2-7; no clear D gene. The CDR3 length is 14 residues. V shed 3 bases and J shed 0 bases, with 9 bases lying between them. Germline V gives CDR1 MDHEN, CDR2 SYDVKM. In DNA form, the CDR3 reads TGTGCCAGCAGTTTTCTTTACAACTCCTACGAGCAGTACTTC. Its protein product is CASSFLYNSYEQYF.

The V call is TRBV29-1, the J call TRBJ1-1, with D unclear. Trimming took 7 bases from V and 6 from J, leaving 18 bases between them. This CDR3 has 13 residues. Germline assignment: CDR1 SQVTM and CDR2 ANQGSEA. This chain's CDR3 is CSGKVHRDSEAFF. CDR3 nucleotides: TGCAGCGGTAAGGTCCACCGGGATTCTGAAGCTTTCTTT.